This T cell receptor beta chain comes out of a study of vaccination and CD4 T cells after COVID-19. Study at large: The makeup of the convalescents was six males and four females, two of them Hispanic. The post-COVID samples were taken a median approximately 100 days after diagnosis, anywhere from 35 to 161.

This clonotype has just a few counts. Its antigen is currently unknown. General observations from the study: Spike mono-reactive status applied to 304 of 307 vaccine-specific clones in convalescent patients.

An Oncomine TCR Beta short-read assay was used to sequence the DNA from cultured CD4+ T cells. From the PCR reads, TCRdb called clonotypes with MiXCR, one entry per CDR3 protein. This table holds some 18,000 distinct CDR3 sequences, over 45% found once. Regarding treatment: approximately nine-day PBMC culture with coronavirus spike peptide pools or control peptides (ViraFEST assay). Trimming removed 2 bases from V and 0 bases from J, with 10 bases in between. Germline CDR1 and CDR2: SGHVS and FQNEAQ. CDR3 length: 15 residues. The J gene is TRBJ1-1, the V gene TRBV7-8; D call uncertain. The sequencing here drew on CD4+ T cells from blood, cultured in vitro, taken before SARS-CoV-2 vaccination. The TCR originated in a human donor who had recovered from COVID-19. CDR3 in amino acids: CASSLSRAMNTEAFF. In DNA, the CDR3 is TGTGCCAGCAGCTTATCTCGGGCTATGAACACTGAAGCTTTCTTT.